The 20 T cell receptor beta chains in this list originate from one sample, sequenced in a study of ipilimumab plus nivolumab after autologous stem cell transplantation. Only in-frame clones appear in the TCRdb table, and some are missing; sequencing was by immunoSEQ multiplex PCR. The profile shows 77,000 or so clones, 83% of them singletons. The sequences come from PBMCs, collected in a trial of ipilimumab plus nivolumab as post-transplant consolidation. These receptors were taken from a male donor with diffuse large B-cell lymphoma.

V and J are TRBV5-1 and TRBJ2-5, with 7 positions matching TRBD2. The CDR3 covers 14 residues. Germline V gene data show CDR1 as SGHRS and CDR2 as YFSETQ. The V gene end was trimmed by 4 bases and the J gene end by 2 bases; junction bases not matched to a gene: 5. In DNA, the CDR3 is TGCGCCAGCAGCCATACGGGGGGACAAGAGACCCAGTACTTC. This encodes CASSHTGGQETQYF.

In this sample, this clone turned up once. The CDR3 is CASSRGARSDTQYF. DNA for the CDR3: TGTGCCAGCAGCCGAGGGGCCCGGTCAGATACGCAGTATTTT. This chain links TRBV14 with TRBJ2-3; D tentatively fits TRBD1 or TRBD2 (5 bases each). Germline CDR1 is SGHDN and CDR2 is FVKESK. Trimming removed 4 bases at V and 4 bases at J, with 12 bases between. This CDR3 is built from 14 residues.

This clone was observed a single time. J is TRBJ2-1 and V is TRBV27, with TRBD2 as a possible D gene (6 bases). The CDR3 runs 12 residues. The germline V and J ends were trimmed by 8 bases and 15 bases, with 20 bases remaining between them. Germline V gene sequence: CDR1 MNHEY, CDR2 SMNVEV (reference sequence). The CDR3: CASVTPGLSTFF. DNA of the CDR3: TGTGCCAGCGTTACTCCGGGACTTTCAACGTTCTTC.

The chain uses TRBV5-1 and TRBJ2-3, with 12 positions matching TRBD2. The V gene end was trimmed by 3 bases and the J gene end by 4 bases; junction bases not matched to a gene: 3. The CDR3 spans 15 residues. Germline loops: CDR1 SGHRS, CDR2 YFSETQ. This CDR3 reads CASSYTSGGPDTQYF. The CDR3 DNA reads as TGCGCCAGCAGCTATACTAGCGGGGGGCCAGATACGCAGTATTTT.

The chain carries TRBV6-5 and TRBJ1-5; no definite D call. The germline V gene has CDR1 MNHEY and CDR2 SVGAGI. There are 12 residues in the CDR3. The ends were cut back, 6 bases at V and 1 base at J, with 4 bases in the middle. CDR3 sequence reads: CASSLSNQPQHF. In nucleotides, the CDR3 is TGTGCCAGCAGCCTGAGCAATCAGCCCCAGCATTTT.

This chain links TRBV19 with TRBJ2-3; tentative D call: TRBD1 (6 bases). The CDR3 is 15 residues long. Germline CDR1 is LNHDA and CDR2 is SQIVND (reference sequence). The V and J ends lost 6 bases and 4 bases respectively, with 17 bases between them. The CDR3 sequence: CASSSVSGVADTQYF. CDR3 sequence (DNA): TGTGCCAGTAGCTCAGTTTCAGGGGTGGCAGATACGCAGTATTTT.

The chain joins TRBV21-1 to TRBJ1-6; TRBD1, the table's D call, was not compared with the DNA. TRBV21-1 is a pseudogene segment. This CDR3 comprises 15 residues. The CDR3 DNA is TGTGCCAGCCGACAATTAACAAGGAACTATTCACCCCTCCACTTT. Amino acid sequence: CASRQLTRNYSPLHF.

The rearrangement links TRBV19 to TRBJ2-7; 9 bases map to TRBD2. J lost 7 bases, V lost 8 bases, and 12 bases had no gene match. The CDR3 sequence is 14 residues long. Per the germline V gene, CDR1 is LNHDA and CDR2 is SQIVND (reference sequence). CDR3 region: CASAVAGAGGEQYF. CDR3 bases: TGTGCCAGTGCGGTAGCGGGGGCCGGGGGGGAGCAGTACTTC. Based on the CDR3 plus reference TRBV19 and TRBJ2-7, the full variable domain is DGGITQSPKYLFRKEGQNVTLSCEQNLNHDAMYWYRQDPGQGLRLIYYSQIVNDFQKGDIAEGYSVSREKKESFPLTVTSAQKNPTAFYLCASAVAGAGGEQYFGPGTRLTVT.

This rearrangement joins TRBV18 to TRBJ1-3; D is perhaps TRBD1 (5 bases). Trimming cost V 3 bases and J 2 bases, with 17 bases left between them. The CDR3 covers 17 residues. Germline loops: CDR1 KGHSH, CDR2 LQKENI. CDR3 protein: CASSPAGTRPTGNTIYF. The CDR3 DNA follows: TGTGCCAGCTCACCCGCCGGGACCCGGCCCACTGGAAACACCATATATTTT.

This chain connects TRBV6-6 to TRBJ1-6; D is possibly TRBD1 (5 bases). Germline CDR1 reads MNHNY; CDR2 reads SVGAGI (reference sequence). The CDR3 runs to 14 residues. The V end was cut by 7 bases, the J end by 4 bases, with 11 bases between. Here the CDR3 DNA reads TGTGCCAGCATGAGGAGACAGTATAATTCACCCCTCCACTTT. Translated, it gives CASMRRQYNSPLHF.

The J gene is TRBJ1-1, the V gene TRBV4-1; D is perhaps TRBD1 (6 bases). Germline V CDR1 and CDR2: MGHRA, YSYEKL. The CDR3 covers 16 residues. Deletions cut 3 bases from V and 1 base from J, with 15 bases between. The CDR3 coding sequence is TGCGCCAGCAGCCACCGACGAGGACAGACGAACACTGAAGCTTTCTTT. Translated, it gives CASSHRRGQTNTEAFF.

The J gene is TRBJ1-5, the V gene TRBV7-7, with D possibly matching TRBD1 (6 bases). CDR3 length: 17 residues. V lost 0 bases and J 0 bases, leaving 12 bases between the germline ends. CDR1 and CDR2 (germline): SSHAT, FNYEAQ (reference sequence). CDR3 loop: CASSLAYRESSNQPQHF. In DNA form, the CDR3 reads TGTGCCAGCAGCTTAGCCTACAGGGAATCTAGCAATCAGCCCCAGCATTTT.

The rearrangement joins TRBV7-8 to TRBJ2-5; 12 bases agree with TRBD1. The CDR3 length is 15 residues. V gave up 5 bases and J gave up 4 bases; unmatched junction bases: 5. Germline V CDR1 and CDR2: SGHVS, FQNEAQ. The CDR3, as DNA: TGTGCCAGCAGCCGGGACAGGGGGCCGTCAGAGACCCAGTACTTC. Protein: CASSRDRGPSETQYF.

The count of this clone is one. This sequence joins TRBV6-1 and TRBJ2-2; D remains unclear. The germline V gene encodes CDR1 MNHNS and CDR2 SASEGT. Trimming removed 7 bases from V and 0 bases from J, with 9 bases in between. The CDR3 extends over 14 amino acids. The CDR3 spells CASTRSTNTGELFF. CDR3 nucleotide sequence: TGTGCCAGCACTAGAAGCACGAACACCGGGGAGCTGTTTTTT.

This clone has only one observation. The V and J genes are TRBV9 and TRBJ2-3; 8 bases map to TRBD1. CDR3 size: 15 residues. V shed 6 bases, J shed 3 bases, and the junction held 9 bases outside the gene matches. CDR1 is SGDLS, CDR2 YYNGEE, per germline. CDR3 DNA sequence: TGTGCCAGCACCCCAGCAGGGGGCATAACAGATACGCAGTATTTT. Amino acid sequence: CASTPAGGITDTQYF.

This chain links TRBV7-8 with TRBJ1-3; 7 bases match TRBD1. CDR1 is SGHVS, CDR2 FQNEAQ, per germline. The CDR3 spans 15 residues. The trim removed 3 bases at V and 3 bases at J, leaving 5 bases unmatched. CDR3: CASSFLRGSGNTIYF. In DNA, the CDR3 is TGTGCCAGCAGCTTTCTCAGGGGGAGTGGAAACACCATATATTTT. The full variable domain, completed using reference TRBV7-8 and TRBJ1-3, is GAGVSQSPRYKVAKRGQDVALRCDPISGHVSLFWYQQALGQGPEFLTYFQNEAQLDKSGLPSDRFFAERPEGSVSTLKIQRTQQEDSAVYLCASSFLRGSGNTIYFGEGSWLTVV.

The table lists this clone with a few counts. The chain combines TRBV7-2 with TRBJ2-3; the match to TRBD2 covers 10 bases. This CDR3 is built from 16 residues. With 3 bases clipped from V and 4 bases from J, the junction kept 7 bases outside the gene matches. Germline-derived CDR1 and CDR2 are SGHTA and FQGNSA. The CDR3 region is CASSFHSGGRADTQYF. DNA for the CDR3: TGTGCCAGCAGCTTCCATAGCGGGGGGAGGGCAGATACGCAGTATTTT.

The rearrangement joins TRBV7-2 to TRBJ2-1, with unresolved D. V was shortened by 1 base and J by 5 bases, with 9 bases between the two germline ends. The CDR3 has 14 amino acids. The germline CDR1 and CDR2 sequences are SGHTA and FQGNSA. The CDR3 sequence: CASSLVVANNEQFF. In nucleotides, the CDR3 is TGTGCCAGCAGCTTAGTAGTGGCAAACAATGAGCAGTTCTTC.

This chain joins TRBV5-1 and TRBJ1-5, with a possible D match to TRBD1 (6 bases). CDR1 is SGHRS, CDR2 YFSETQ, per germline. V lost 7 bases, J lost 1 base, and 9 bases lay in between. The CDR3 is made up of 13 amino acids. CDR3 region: CASAGDSNQPQHF. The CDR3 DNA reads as TGCGCCAGCGCAGGGGACAGCAATCAGCCCCAGCATTTT.

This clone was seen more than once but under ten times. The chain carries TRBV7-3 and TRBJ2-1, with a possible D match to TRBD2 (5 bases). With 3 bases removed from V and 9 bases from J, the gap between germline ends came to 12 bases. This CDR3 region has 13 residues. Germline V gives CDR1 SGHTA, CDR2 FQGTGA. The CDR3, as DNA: TGTGCCAGCAGCTTCGAACTAGGACGTGAGCAGTTCTTC. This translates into CASSFELGREQFF.